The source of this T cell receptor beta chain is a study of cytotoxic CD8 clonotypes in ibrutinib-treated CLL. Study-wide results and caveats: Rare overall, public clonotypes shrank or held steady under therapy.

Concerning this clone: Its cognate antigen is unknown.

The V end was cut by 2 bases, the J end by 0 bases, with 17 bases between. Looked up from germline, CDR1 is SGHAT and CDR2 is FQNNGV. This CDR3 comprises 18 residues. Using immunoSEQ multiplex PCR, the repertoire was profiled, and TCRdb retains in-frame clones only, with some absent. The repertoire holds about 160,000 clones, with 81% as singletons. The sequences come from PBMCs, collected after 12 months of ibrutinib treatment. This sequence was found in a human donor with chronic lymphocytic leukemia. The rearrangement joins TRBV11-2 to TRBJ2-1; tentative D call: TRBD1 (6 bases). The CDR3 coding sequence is TGTGCCAGCAGCTTACGACCAGGGGCCCTCCCCTCCTACAATGAGCAGTTCTTC. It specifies CASSLRPGALPSYNEQFF.